This TCR beta chain was sequenced in a study of blood T cell repertoires in COVID-19. Overall study context: Sites in the United States, Italy and Spain provided acute and convalescent COVID-19 samples.

In the source study's methods: It was from reference gene primer amplification that nucleated cell counts were estimated. Assay used: immunoSEQ multiplex PCR; TCRdb lists only in-frame clones, some missing. The DNA gave D and trimming, while V, J and clone size come from that table. The repertoire holds hundreds of thousands of clones, with over 75% as singletons. Grouping used clinical history reported by participants in a survey and questionnaire. Two consecutive negative NP/OP PCR tests, clearance, or resolved symptoms defined Cohort 3 recovery. The V gene's germline CDR1 is LGHDT and CDR2 YNNKEL (reference sequence). The CDR3 is 12 residues long. The V and J ends lost 5 bases and 7 bases respectively, with 11 bases between them.

The sequence was obtained from a woman aged 25-40 years who had recovered from COVID-19. The chain has TRBV3-1 (or the pseudogene TRBV3-2) and TRBJ1-2; D might be TRBD1 (6 bases). Material: PBMCs or T cells enriched from blood (not recorded which). The CDR3 DNA is TGTGCCAGCAGCGAACGACAGGCTGGCTACACCTTC. Protein: CASSERQAGYTF.